This T cell receptor (beta chain) was retrieved from a study of T-cell memory formation after mild COVID-19. Overall study context: Most TCR clusters belonged to a single donor.

CDR1 and CDR2 (germline): SGHTA, FQGNSA. The CDR3 totals 15 residues. J was trimmed by 14 bases and V by 2 bases; bases with no gene match: 11. This clonotype was observed a handful of times. Its target is not known. TCRdb analysed the 5' RACE reads with MiXCR anew, one entry per CDR3 protein. The repertoire includes 140,000 or so distinct CDR3 sequences, about 19% of them detected once, and under 2.5% sits in the top ten. General study findings and limits: Nothing showed for sure that second-wave clones peaking on day 37 were SARS-CoV-2 specific. Memory sampled before infection contained some responding clones, suggesting cross-reactive memory joined.

The specimen sequenced was PBMCs or a T cell subset sorted from them (not recorded which). This TCR derives from an adult woman who had mild COVID-19 (a few samples of this study predate the infection). Cell type and time point are not known. The chain carries TRBV7-2 and TRBJ2-1, with 11 bases matching TRBD2. CDR3 sequence (DNA): TGTGCCAGCAGCTTAAGATCTGGTAGCGGGGGGGCGGAGTTCTTC. This codes for CASSLRSGSGGAEFF.